These 13 T cell receptor beta chains were sequenced from one sample in a study of CXCR4 blockade with PD-1 therapy in pancreatic cancer. The protocol was immunoSEQ multiplex PCR, while the TCRdb copy is restricted to in-frame clones and leaves out a portion. The sample has about 2,700 clones, under 50% seen once. Specimen: tumor tissue. Receptors were obtained from a human donor with pancreatic ductal adenocarcinoma.

This clone was picked up a small number of times. CDR3 amino acids: CASSLRIPEAFF. The CDR3 DNA reads TGTGCCAGCAGTTTGAGGATTCCGGAAGCTTTCTTT. The chain recombines TRBV28 with TRBJ1-1; D is ambiguous. The germline V gene encodes CDR1 MDHEN and CDR2 SYDVKM. This CDR3 has 12 residues. V lost 3 bases, J lost 8 bases, and 10 bases lay in between.

This clone was seen once. The chain links TRBV19 to TRBJ1-2, with D unclear. V lost 5 bases to trimming and J lost 3 bases, with 13 bases between them. Germline V gives CDR1 LNHDA, CDR2 SQIVND (reference sequence). This CDR3 region has 14 residues. CDR3 bases: TGTGCCAGTAGTTACCTAACCAAGGACTATGGCTACACCTTC. It yields the protein CASSYLTKDYGYTF.

This sequence joins TRBV25-1 and TRBJ2-3; a weak D match, TRBD2 (6 bases). Germline loops: CDR1 MGHDK, CDR2 SYGVNS. This CDR3 is built from 15 residues. Trimming took off 2 bases at V and 3 bases at J, with 12 bases between the two ends. CDR3 in amino acids: CASSEGGGWTDTQYF. In DNA, the CDR3 is TGTGCCAGCAGTGAAGGGGGAGGTTGGACAGATACGCAGTATTTT.

CDR3 amino acids: CASSSGQARLHSGNTIYF. CDR3 sequence (DNA): TGTGCCAGCAGTTCGGGACAGGCCCGGCTTCACTCTGGAAACACCATATATTTT. The gene calls are TRBV11-3 and TRBJ1-3; 8 nucleotides match TRBD1. Germline V gene sequence: CDR1 SGHNT, CDR2 YENEEA. Germline trimming cut 6 bases from V and 0 bases from J; bases unmatched to any gene: 13. The CDR3 sequence is 18 residues long.

V gene TRBV14 combines with J gene TRBJ1-6; tentatively, D is TRBD1 (5 bases). Germline loops: CDR1 SGHDN, CDR2 FVKESK. The CDR3 contains 15 residues. The V gene lost 0 bases and the J gene lost 10 bases, with 13 bases spanning the gap. CDR3 loop: CASSQDPAGKSPLHF. The CDR3, as DNA: TGTGCCAGCAGCCAAGATCCGGCAGGGAAGTCACCCCTCCACTTT. Combining the CDR3 with reference TRBV14 and TRBJ1-6 gives the whole variable domain EAGVTQFPSHSVIEKGQTVTLRCDPISGHDNLYWYRRVMGKEIKFLLHFVKESKQDESGMPNNRFLAERTGGTYSTLKVQPAELEDSGVYFCASSQDPAGKSPLHFGNGTRLTVT.

The chain joins TRBV6-8 to TRBJ2-7; TRBD1 agrees at 10 bases. Germline loops: CDR1 MNHGY, CDR2 SAAAGT. The trim removed 5 bases at V and 6 bases at J, leaving 4 bases unmatched. CDR3 length: 13 amino acids. CDR3 coding DNA: TGTGCCAGCAGTCCCCGGACAGGGGGCGAGCAGTACTTC. Translated: CASSPRTGGEQYF.

The chain joins TRBV5-1 to TRBJ2-7, with 8 bases that match TRBD1. CDR1 SGHRS and CDR2 YFSETQ come from the germline V gene. The CDR3 is made up of 15 amino acids. Germline trimming cut 3 bases from V and 1 base from J; bases unmatched to any gene: 6. In nucleotides, the CDR3 is TGCGCCAGCAGCTGGGGCGGGACAGGATCCTACGAGCAGTACTTC. Its protein is CASSWGGTGSYEQYF.

The V gene is TRBV19, the J gene TRBJ2-7; D may correspond to TRBD1 or TRBD2 (5 bases each). Germline V gives CDR1 LNHDA, CDR2 SQIVND (reference sequence). V was trimmed by 6 bases and J by 2 bases, leaving 23 bases between them. The CDR3 is 17 amino acids. CDR3 coding DNA: TGTGCCAGTAGCACCTTCGGAGGTGTCACGGACACCTACGAGCAGTACTTC. Protein: CASSTFGGVTDTYEQYF.

This clone appeared a few times. The J gene is TRBJ2-5, the V gene TRBV11-3; the match to TRBD2 covers 10 bases. CDR3 size: 14 residues. Germline V gene sequence: CDR1 SGHNT, CDR2 YENEEA. V was pared by 4 bases and J by 5 bases, with 4 bases of the junction left unmatched. The CDR3 sequence is CASSSFSGRETQYF. For the CDR3, the DNA is TGTGCCAGCAGCTCCTTTAGCGGGAGGGAGACCCAGTACTTC. The whole variable domain, remainder taken from reference TRBV11-3 and TRBJ2-5, is EAGVVQSPRYKIIEKKQPVAFWCNPISGHNTLYWYLQNLGQGPELLIRYENEEAVDDSQLPKDRFSAERLKGVDSTLKIQPAELGDSAVYLCASSSFSGRETQYFGPGTRLLVL.

A few counts support this clone. The V call is TRBV7-5, the J call TRBJ2-6. TRBV7-5 is recorded as a pseudogene. The CDR3 loop spans 18 amino acids. CDR3 in DNA: TGTGCCAGCAGCGTACCGGGCCGTCCAAGGTCTGGGGCCAACGTCCTGACTTTC. As protein: CASSVPGRPRSGANVLTF.

This chain connects TRBV19 to TRBJ1-3; TRBD1 aligns across 7 bases. In germline, CDR1 is LNHDA, CDR2 SQIVND (reference sequence). CDR3 length: 16 residues. Trimming removed 6 bases from V and 0 bases from J; junction bases left unmatched: 8. The CDR3 reads CASRTGQPSSGNTIYF. The CDR3 region has the DNA TGTGCCAGTAGAACGGGACAGCCTTCCTCTGGAAACACCATATATTTT.

The chain is built from TRBV11-3 and TRBJ1-4; D is possibly TRBD1 (6 bases). From germline, CDR1 is SGHNT and CDR2 YENEEA. This CDR3 has 15 residues. V was cut by 2 bases and J by 7 bases, with 14 bases left in between. The CDR3: CASSLIGQPSEKLFF. As DNA, the CDR3 is TGTGCCAGCAGCTTAATCGGACAGCCCAGTGAAAAACTGTTTTTT.

The CDR3 reads CASSQDRHPLETQYF. CDR3 bases: TGTGCCAGCAGCCAAGACCGGCACCCGTTAGAGACCCAGTACTTC. V gene TRBV14 combines with J gene TRBJ2-5; D unresolved. The V and J ends lost 0 bases and 4 bases respectively, with 12 bases between them. The CDR3 runs 15 residues. In germline, CDR1 is SGHDN, CDR2 FVKESK.